The 2 T cell receptor beta chains listed next were all sequenced from one sample in a study of blood T cell repertoires in COVID-19. This table comes from immunoSEQ multiplex PCR, and its TCRdb copy is limited to in-frame clones, with some not included. Among a few hundred thousand clones listed, about 89% were seen once. Sequenced: peripheral blood. All receptors derive from a young man with acute or convalescent COVID-19.

The chain combines TRBV19 with TRBJ1-3, with 9 bases lining up with TRBD1. The germline CDR1 and CDR2 sequences are LNHDA and SQIVND (reference sequence). J was trimmed by 3 bases and V by 3 bases; bases with no gene match: 15. The CDR3 has 19 residues. CDR3 amino acids: CASSIRMGQGLRLGNTIYF. The CDR3 DNA reads as TGTGCCAGTAGTATTAGGATGGGACAGGGTCTGCGACTTGGAAACACCATATATTTT. Supplemented by reference TRBV19 and TRBJ1-3, the full variable domain reads DGGITQSPKYLFRKEGQNVTLSCEQNLNHDAMYWYRQDPGQGLRLIYYSQIVNDFQKGDIAEGYSVSREKKESFPLTVTSAQKNPTAFYLCASSIRMGQGLRLGNTIYFGEGSWLTVV.

The chain carries TRBV12-3 or TRBV12-4 and TRBJ1-2; D is perhaps TRBD1 (5 bases). The V end was cut by 8 bases, the J end by 4 bases, with 11 bases between. The CDR3 is 12 amino acids. The CDR3 reads CASHGQGYGYTF. The DNA of the CDR3 is TGTGCCAGCCACGGGCAGGGCTATGGCTACACCTTC.